These 27 T cell receptor beta chains originate from one sample sequenced in a study of molecular identifiers for immune sequencing clone quantification (dated by TCRdb to the late 2010s). The library was obtained by PCR. Sequencing took place on a NextSeq 500. TCRdb reprocessing: public reads trimmed at Q25 with fastp, clones called with MiXCR, in-frame beta chains kept. Each CDR3 protein gets just one entry, which takes the most common genes and DNA from the rows behind it. The sample profile shows under 600,000 distinct CDR3 sequences; 25% of them were found once. Of the sample, approximately 0.76% is held by the ten largest clones. The sequenced material came from naive CD8+ T cells from blood, with Jurkat cell RNA spiked in. Taken with the paper, the label for cell subset or site translates to: FACS-sorted CD8+CD4-CCR7+CD45RA+ naive T cells. The receptors were gathered from a human donor in good health. Some libraries in this study had Jurkat cell RNA spiked in.

The chain carries TRBV6-6 and TRBJ2-1; D is unresolved. Germline V CDR1 and CDR2: MNHNY, SVGAGI (reference sequence). V was pared by 0 bases and J by 4 bases, with 7 bases between. The CDR3 runs 14 residues. The CDR3 reads CASSYSSGYNEQFF. The CDR3 nucleotides are TGTGCCAGCAGTTACTCTTCCGGGTACAATGAGCAGTTCTTC.

This clonotype has a count of ten or more. The J gene is TRBJ2-2, the V gene TRBV19; the D is unclear. V lost 5 bases to trimming and J lost 4 bases, with 11 bases between them. The CDR3 spans 14 residues. The germline V gene has CDR1 LNHDA and CDR2 SQIVND (reference sequence). Here the CDR3 reads CASSLTHGTGELFF. CDR3 DNA sequence: TGTGCCAGTAGTCTAACCCACGGCACCGGGGAGCTGTTTTTT.

This clonotype was recorded once. The rearrangement joins TRBV20-1 to TRBJ2-1, with D possibly matching TRBD1 (5 bases). V lost 4 bases, J lost 7 bases, and 8 bases lay in between. The CDR3 extends over 11 amino acids. Germline values: CDR1 DFQATT, CDR2 SNEGSKA (reference sequence). In DNA form, the CDR3 reads TGCAGTGCTATAGGGGAAAATGAGCAGTTCTTC. Its translation: CSAIGENEQFF.

Note on this clonotype: Since a much larger clone is just one base distant, this may be a read error. The chain couples TRBV7-2 to TRBJ2-3, with 11 bases lining up with TRBD2. Germline loops: CDR1 SGHTA, CDR2 FQGNSA. There are 17 residues in the CDR3. The CDR3 nucleotides read TGTGCCAGCAGCTCTATAGCGGGGGGGCCGAGCACAGCTACGCAGTATTTT. It encodes CASSSIAGGPSTATQYF.

This clonotype has a handful of counts. The gene calls are TRBV12-5 and TRBJ2-1, with D perhaps matching TRBD2 (5 bases). Germline CDR1 reads LGHNT; CDR2 reads FRNRAP. CDR3 size: 16 residues. Trimming left V 0 bases short and J 6 bases short, with 15 bases between. CDR3 sequence reads: CASGLVRARLPNEQFF. The CDR3 coding sequence is TGTGCTAGTGGTTTGGTACGGGCTCGACTACCCAATGAGCAGTTCTTC. Full variable domain (outside the CDR3, taken from reference TRBV12-5 and TRBJ2-1): DARVTQTPRHKVTEMGQEVTMRCQPILGHNTVFWYRQTMMQGLELLAYFRNRAPLDDSGMPKDRFSAEMPDATLATLKIQPSEPRDSAVYFCASGLVRARLPNEQFFGPGTRLTVL.

This clonotype was seen at least ten times. This chain connects TRBV6-5 to TRBJ2-1; 15 bases line up with TRBD2. This CDR3 region has 14 residues. V lost 5 bases, J lost 9 bases, and 2 bases stayed unmatched. CDR1 is MNHEY, CDR2 SVGAGI, per germline. In DNA form, the CDR3 reads TGTGCCAGCAGTACGGGACTAGCGGGGGGTGAGCAGTTCTTC. Amino acid sequence: CASSTGLAGGEQFF.

This clonotype has at least ten counts. The chain joins TRBV7-2 to TRBJ2-7; 9 bases match TRBD1. The J segment lost 4 bases and the V segment lost 5 bases, leaving 6 bases of the junction unmatched. There are 14 residues in the CDR3. Germline V gene data show CDR1 as SGHTA and CDR2 as FQGNSA. CDR3 DNA: TGTGCCAGCAGCGCCCTAGGACAGGGGTACGAGCAGTACTTC. Amino acid sequence: CASSALGQGYEQYF.

The V call is TRBV30, the J call TRBJ1-5, with TRBD1 matching over 8 bases. The CDR3 covers 14 residues. The germline gives CDR1 GTSNPN, CDR2 SVGIG (reference sequence). V gave up 5 bases and J gave up 7 bases; unmatched junction bases: 10. CDR3 region: CAWALSGGAQPQHF. The CDR3 DNA sequence: TGTGCCTGGGCATTATCAGGGGGCGCCCAGCCCCAGCATTTT.

This clonotype was observed a few times. V usage is TRBV7-8 and J usage is TRBJ2-3; unclear D gene. CDR1 and CDR2 from the germline V gene are SGHVS and FQNEAQ. Trimming removed 4 bases from V and 0 bases from J, with 14 bases in between. The CDR3 is 16 residues long. The CDR3 here is CASSSLGRWSTDTQYF. The CDR3 DNA follows: TGTGCCAGCAGCTCCCTGGGTCGATGGAGCACAGATACGCAGTATTTT. The full variable domain, with the rest looked up from reference TRBV7-8 and TRBJ2-3, is GAGVSQSPRYKVAKRGQDVALRCDPISGHVSLFWYQQALGQGPEFLTYFQNEAQLDKSGLPSDRFFAERPEGSVSTLKIQRTQQEDSAVYLCASSSLGRWSTDTQYFGPGTRLTVL.

The chain links TRBV12-3 or TRBV12-4 to TRBJ1-1; D remains unclear. The V end lost 3 bases, the J end lost 4 bases, and 9 bases lay between the germline ends. The CDR3 covers 13 residues. This CDR3 reads CASSLGLPTEAFF. In nucleotides, the CDR3 is TGTGCCAGCAGTTTGGGGTTACCCACTGAAGCTTTCTTT.

Comment on this clonotype: This clone may be a read error of a much larger clone one base away. The rearrangement uses TRBV5-6 and TRBJ1-1; 7 nucleotides agree with TRBD1. The CDR3 is made up of 14 amino acids. CDR1 is SGHDT, CDR2 YYEEEE, per germline. The trim removed 2 bases at V and 4 bases at J, leaving 5 bases unmatched. This CDR3 reads CASSLQGPATEAFF. For the CDR3, the DNA is TGTGCCAGCAGCTTACAGGGGCCTGCCACTGAAGCTTTCTTT.

This clonotype was counted at least ten times. CDR3 nucleotides: TGTGCCACCTCACCGGGACACACGAACTATGGCTACACCTTC. It codes for CATSPGHTNYGYTF. J is TRBJ1-2 and V is TRBV19; D perhaps matches TRBD1 (6 bases). Germline CDR1 reads LNHDA; CDR2 reads SQIVND (reference sequence). The CDR3 has 14 amino acids. Trimming left V 10 bases short and J 2 bases short, with 17 bases between.

Comments on this clonotype: A read error may explain this, as a much larger clone is one base away. This sequence joins TRBV2 and TRBJ1-5; D call uncertain. The CDR3 is made up of 15 amino acids. The V end was cut by 6 bases, the J end by 4 bases, with 16 bases between. Per the germline V gene, CDR1 is SNHLY and CDR2 is FYNNEI. CDR3 sequence (DNA): TGTGCCAGCAGGTTCAGCGCAGACTTTAATCAGCCCCAGCATTTT. Encoded protein: CASRFSADFNQPQHF. The full variable domain, with the rest looked up from reference TRBV2 and TRBJ1-5, is EPEVTQTPSHQVTQMGQEVILRCVPISNHLYFYWYRQILGQKVEFLVSFYNNEISEKSEIFDDQFSVERPDGSNFTLKIRSTKLEDSAMYFCASRFSADFNQPQHFGDGTRLSIL.

As concerns this clonotype: This may stem from a read error, because a much larger clone lies one nucleotide away. The genes are TRBV7-2 and TRBJ2-7; D not certain. The CDR3 loop spans 15 amino acids. Germline-derived CDR1 and CDR2 are SGHTA and FQGNSA. The CDR3 DNA reads as TGTGCCAGCGGCTTTGGGATCGGGTCTGGTTACGAGCAGTACTTC. Its protein product is CASGFGIGSGYEQYF.

This clonotype showed up just a few times. The chain combines TRBV7-6 with TRBJ2-3; 8 bases match TRBD2. The CDR3 sequence is 15 residues long. Germline V gene data show CDR1 as SGHVS and CDR2 as FNYEAQ. With V trimmed by 5 bases and J by 4 bases, 8 bases remained unmatched. As DNA, the CDR3 is TGTGCCAGCAGCCTAGGGACTAGAGCAGCAGATACGCAGTATTTT. Protein: CASSLGTRAADTQYF.

Points on this clonotype: A read error may explain this, as a much larger clone is one base away. This chain connects TRBV12-5 to TRBJ2-7, with D unresolved. Germline V gene data show CDR1 as LGHNT and CDR2 as FRNRAP. CDR3 length: 12 amino acids. V was pared by 0 bases and J by 7 bases, with 7 bases between. CDR3 sequence (DNA): TGTGCTAGTGGTTTGGTAGTGTATGAGCAGTACTTC. Translating it yields CASGLVVYEQYF.

A remark on this clonotype: This may be a read error, as it is one base from a much larger clone. The chain is built from TRBV4-3 and TRBJ2-7; 8 nucleotides agree with TRBD2. Losses at the gene ends were 1 base for V and 3 bases for J; bases not matched to a gene: 8. There are 16 residues in the CDR3. Germline CDR1 is LGHNA and CDR2 is YSLEER. CDR3 amino acids: CASSQAGSSGGYEQYF. As DNA, the CDR3 is TGCGCCAGCAGCCAAGCCGGTTCGAGCGGGGGCTACGAGCAGTACTTC.

This chain connects TRBV2 to TRBJ2-2, with D tentatively TRBD1 (5 bases). V lost 8 bases to trimming and J lost 5 bases, with 18 bases between them. The CDR3 totals 15 residues. Germline assignment: CDR1 SNHLY and CDR2 FYNNEI. The CDR3 loop reads CASWSIWGATGELFF. CDR3 bases: TGTGCCAGCTGGTCTATTTGGGGCGCTACCGGGGAGCTGTTTTTT.

This clonotype was seen many times. V gene TRBV29-1 combines with J gene TRBJ2-3; 8 bases align to TRBD1. There are 13 residues in the CDR3. Germline V gene data show CDR1 as SQVTM and CDR2 as ANQGSEA. Trimming took 4 bases from V and 4 from J; bases not matched to a gene: 4. The CDR3 DNA sequence: TGCAGCGTTGGGACAGGGATAGCAGATACGCAGTATTTT. Translation gives CSVGTGIADTQYF.

The chain uses TRBV5-6 and TRBJ1-2; 7 bases are a match to TRBD1. Looked up from germline, CDR1 is SGHDT and CDR2 is YYEEEE. Losses at the gene ends were 0 bases for V and 8 bases for J; bases not matched to a gene: 19. This CDR3 contains 18 residues. The CDR3 bases are TGTGCCAGCAGCTTGGAAGCAGGTCAGGGGGATTTGTTCGAGGGCTACACCTTC. Translation: CASSLEAGQGDLFEGYTF.

At least ten counts were recorded for this clonotype. This chain joins TRBV9 and TRBJ2-7; the match to TRBD1 covers 9 bases. Trimming removed 0 bases from V and 4 bases from J; junction bases left unmatched: 2. Germline CDR1 reads SGDLS; CDR2 reads YYNGEE. This CDR3 region has 14 residues. CDR3: CASSVGGTGYEQYF. The CDR3 DNA reads TGTGCCAGCAGCGTAGGCGGGACAGGGTACGAGCAGTACTTC.

This clonotype was seen at least ten times. The rearrangement joins TRBV14 to TRBJ2-3, with D tentatively TRBD1 or TRBD2 (6 bases each). The V end was cut by 5 bases, the J end by 3 bases, with 18 bases between. Germline lookup yields CDR1 SGHDN and CDR2 FVKESK. The length of the CDR3 is 16 residues. The CDR3 DNA reads as TGTGCCAGCAGCAGAACAGGGAAGGGGAGGACAGATACGCAGTATTTT. Protein: CASSRTGKGRTDTQYF.

Concerning this clonotype: A read error may explain this, as a much larger clone is one base away. The chain has TRBV20-1 and TRBJ2-7, with unresolved D. V shed 1 base and J shed 3 bases, with 13 bases lying between them. Germline CDR1 is DFQATT and CDR2 is SNEGSKA (reference sequence). There are 14 residues in the CDR3. In DNA, the CDR3 is TGCAGTGCTAGAGGGCAGCTAAGCTTCTACGAGCAGTACTTC. This codes for CSARGQLSFYEQYF.

The V and J genes are TRBV4-2 and TRBJ2-7, with D possibly TRBD1 on 5 matching bases. Germline lookup yields CDR1 LGHNA and CDR2 YNFKEQ. The CDR3 totals 14 residues. The V end lost 4 bases, the J end lost 5 bases, and 15 bases lay between the germline ends. The CDR3 spells CASSLGVIPHEQYF. In nucleotides, the CDR3 is TGTGCCAGCAGCCTAGGGGTTATTCCCCACGAGCAGTACTTC.

This clonotype was detected only a few times. This sequence joins TRBV14 and TRBJ1-6; D gene ambiguous. Germline V gives CDR1 SGHDN, CDR2 FVKESK. Trimming took off 2 bases at V and 6 bases at J, with 11 bases between the two ends. The CDR3 loop spans 15 amino acids. The CDR3 DNA reads TGTGCCAGCAGCCAAAAGATAGGAGGTAATTCACCCCTCCACTTT. It specifies CASSQKIGGNSPLHF.

This chain connects TRBV4-1 to TRBJ2-3, with 14 bases identical to TRBD2. This CDR3 is 18 amino acids long. Unmatched junction bases numbered 6, after V lost 1 base and J lost 3 bases. CDR1 is MGHRA and CDR2 is YSYEKL in the germline V gene. The CDR3 loop reads CASSQVTGTSGSTDTQYF. In DNA form, the CDR3 reads TGCGCCAGCAGCCAAGTAACCGGGACTAGCGGGAGTACAGATACGCAGTATTTT.

This clonotype came up a few times. The V and J genes are TRBV6-2 or TRBV6-3 and TRBJ2-7, with D unclear. The CDR3 extends over 17 amino acids. Looked up from germline, CDR1 is MNHEY and CDR2 is SVGEGT. Between the trimmed V and J ends, which lost 2 bases and 0 bases, there was a span of 17 bases. The CDR3 region is CASSYPRPSRFSYEQYF. The CDR3 coding sequence is TGTGCCAGCAGTTACCCCCGACCGAGCCGGTTCTCCTACGAGCAGTACTTC.